This entry features one T cell receptor beta chain sequence. Antigen specificity is unknown. The library was made from cDNA and included unique molecular identifiers. With roughly 1 to 11 million T cells as the source, 540,000 or so cDNA molecules resulted. Via MiXCR, TCRdb re-called the PCR reads, giving one row per CDR3 protein. Of 550,000 to 700,000 distinct CDR3 sequences listed, around 40% are singletons. These data are taken from a study of post-analysis software for immune sequencing data. Study-wide background: Multiple sclerosis in the patients followed relapsing-remitting, secondary progressive and progressive-relapsing courses.

The study, taken as a whole, reports: The study found significantly lower normalized Chao1 diversity in multiple sclerosis patients than in controls. Same-batch samples co-clustered strongly by F measure. With TRBV5-6, TRBV5-1 and TRBV20-1 included, roughly five TRBV segments were more frequent in patients than in controls.

V dropped 5 bases and J dropped 0 bases, with 10 bases sitting between them. The CDR3 is made up of 14 amino acids. In germline, CDR1 is SEHNR, CDR2 FQNEAQ (reference sequence). Sequencing was performed on blood. This clonotype originated in a girl aged 10 to 17 with multiple sclerosis. V gene TRBV7-9 combines with J gene TRBJ1-1; D not resolved. Written as DNA, the CDR3 is TGTGCCAGCAGCGACGGGCTCATGAACACTGAAGCTTTCTTT. Amino acid sequence: CASSDGLMNTEAFF. Combining the CDR3 with reference TRBV7-9 and TRBJ1-1 gives the whole variable domain DTGVSQNPRHKITKRGQNVTFRCDPISEHNRLYWYRQTLGQGPEFLTYFQNEAQLEKSRLLSDRFSAERPKGSFSTLEIQRTEQGDSAMYLCASSDGLMNTEAFFGQGTRLTVV.